This TCR beta chain was retrieved from a study of response to subunit inactivated influenza vaccine. TCRdb redid the calling of the RT-PCR reads with MiXCR, one entry per CDR3 protein. The top ten clones hold approximately 11% of a sample with around 850,000 distinct CDR3 sequences, 15% to 20% of them seen once. The CDR3 loop spans 13 amino acids. V was trimmed by 4 bases and J by 7 bases, leaving 13 bases between them. This specimen consisted of PBMCs from blood, obtained 4 to 6 days after vaccination. The rearrangement joins TRBV12-3 or TRBV12-4 to TRBJ1-2; TRBD1 might be the D (6 bases). The sequence was collected from a man over 45 who received an inactivated influenza vaccine. CDR3 sequence reads: CASSYREGRGYTF. The CDR3 bases are TGTGCCAGCAGTTACAGGGAGGGCCGTGGCTACACCTTC.